This TCR beta chain derives from a study of blood T cell repertoires in COVID-19 (dated by TCRdb to 2019 to 2021). Looking at the study overall: Samples from collaborators originated in the United States, Italy and Spain and spanned both the acute and convalescent phases of COVID-19. A de-identified subject ID, COVID-19 status, age in years and sex were almost always included in the sample metadata. The repertoires were made available in a free public database intended to serve as a resource for research on the immune response to SARS-CoV-2. The samples were drawn from the first 160 participants of the ongoing ImmuneRACE study and from 1,254 subjects provided by 6 global collaborators. Where HLA class I and class II types were available, the types were taken from metadata supplied by the sample provider, not from assay-based typing. The material from the prospective study consisted of cDNA or gDNA derived from T cells, B-cell-depleted T cells, or PBMCs. Deeply sampled blood TCRbeta repertoires from subjects exposed to, actively infected with, or recovered from COVID-19 were included in the dataset.

The paper's findings and limits, for the study overall: Clinical and demographic metadata were provided uncurated, with the amount varying by source and participant.

The immunoSEQ Assay, a bias-controlled multiplex PCR, was used to amplify TCRbeta CDR3 regions from genomic DNA. Regarding the original processing steps: Nucleated cell counts per sample were estimated from amplification of reference gene primers within the assay. To quantify the absolute abundance of each unique TCRbeta CDR3 rearrangement, sequence reads were collapsed and filtered. For each sample, productive Simpson clonality was calculated as the square root of Simpson's diversity index across productive rearrangements. TCRdb carries this immuneACCESS record with in-frame sequences only. Its versions omit some clonotypes, under half of them owing to an unresolved V gene in the studies checked, with the rest unexplained. V and J calls and clone size are those listed in that table; D and trimming were worked out from the DNA. The sample contains about 220,000 clones, 85% of them found a single time. The ten largest clones add up to approximately 2.4% of the sample.

The germline V gene (reference sequence) gives CDR1 as SEHNR and CDR2 as FQNEAQ. Clipping removes 5 bases from V and 2 bases from J, with 4 as the unmatched junction base count. The CDR3 goes from the cysteine to the phenylalanine over 15 residues. Only the CDR3 DNA is retained, 45 bases long and in frame from the first base. One collaborating source in Seattle enrolled patients while the patients were actively infected and followed the patients over time throughout the course of disease. The collaborating institutions used their own protocols to collect whole blood in K2EDTA tubes. For TCRbeta analysis, collaborator samples were shipped as frozen whole blood, as isolated PBMCs, or as DNA extracted from either sample type. Turning to this clone: Its antigen is unknown. Base qualities are missing; no much larger clone stands one base away.

The TCR was taken from a woman aged 70 to 79 with COVID-19, enrolled during active disease. Specimen: peripheral blood. Here the chain combines TRBV7-9 and TRBJ1-3, and TRBD1 matches 9 of the central bases. CDR3 protein: CASSRTGEAGNTIYF. The DNA sequence reads TGTGCCAGCAGCCGGACAGGGGAAGCTGGAAACACCATATATTTT.